Listed here are 29 T cell receptor beta chains from one sample, sequenced in a study of CD8 T cells in ankylosing spondylitis. From the 5' RACE reads, TCRdb called clonotypes with MiXCR, one entry per CDR3 protein. The data show about 160,000 distinct CDR3 sequences, with around 18% seen just once and over 7% held by the top ten. Sequenced sample: blood, either unsorted or a sorted T cell fraction (not recorded which). Every receptor here comes from a male donor with ankylosing spondylitis or in good health (not recorded which).

This chain connects TRBV28 to TRBJ2-1; the D is unclear. This CDR3 contains 14 residues. CDR1 is MDHEN, CDR2 SYDVKM, per germline. V dropped 2 bases and J dropped 3 bases, with 8 bases sitting between them. The CDR3 is CASSLQNLYNEQFF. DNA of the CDR3: TGTGCCAGCAGTTTACAGAACCTCTACAATGAGCAGTTCTTC.

The gene calls are TRBV5-1 and TRBJ2-3; D is ambiguous. Germline loops: CDR1 SGHRS, CDR2 YFSETQ. V lost 3 bases and J lost 2, with 13 bases in between. The CDR3 covers 15 residues. The CDR3 nucleotides read TGCGCCAGCAGCTCCGACGGCTATATCACAGATACGCAGTATTTT. Translating it yields CASSSDGYITDTQYF.

This clonotype showed up just a few times. This CDR3 is CASSVVQNTGELFF. CDR3 sequence (DNA): TGTGCCAGCAGCGTAGTGCAAAACACCGGGGAGCTGTTTTTT. The rearrangement links TRBV9 to TRBJ2-2; D ambiguous. Germline CDR1 reads SGDLS; CDR2 reads YYNGEE. Trimming removed 0 bases at V and 2 bases at J, with 5 bases between. The CDR3 runs to 14 residues.

The chain links TRBV3-1 to TRBJ1-1, with D possibly being TRBD1 (5 bases). This CDR3 comprises 16 residues. Looked up from germline, CDR1 is LGHDT and CDR2 is YNNKEL (reference sequence). V was shortened by 0 bases and J by 0 bases, with 11 bases between the two germline ends. In nucleotides, the CDR3 is TGTGCCAGCAGCCAAGATTTTGGACACCTGAACACTGAAGCTTTCTTT. The encoded protein is CASSQDFGHLNTEAFF.

This clonotype was seen more than once but under ten times. The chain uses TRBV11-2 and TRBJ2-1; D might be TRBD1 (6 bases). This CDR3 has 15 amino acids. Germline V gene lookup returns CDR1 SGHAT and CDR2 FQNNGV. Trimming cost V 0 bases and J 8 bases, with 14 bases left between them. The CDR3 nucleotides are TGTGCCAGCAGCTTAGATGGCAGGGGTTTCGATGAGCAGTTCTTC. This sequence encodes CASSLDGRGFDEQFF. Supplemented by reference TRBV11-2 and TRBJ2-1, the full variable domain reads EAGVAQSPRYKIIEKRQSVAFWCNPISGHATLYWYQQILGQGPKLLIQFQNNGVVDDSQLPKDRFSAERLKGVDSTLKIQPAKLEDSAVYLCASSLDGRGFDEQFFGPGTRLTVL.

The table lists this clonotype with many counts. V gene TRBV20-1 combines with J gene TRBJ2-7; TRBD2 aligns across 10 bases. Germline V gene lookup returns CDR1 DFQATT and CDR2 SNEGSKA (reference sequence). There are 14 residues in the CDR3. V dropped 6 bases and J dropped 3; count of bases not matched to a gene: 8. The CDR3 nucleotides are TGCAGTGCCCCGCTAGCGGGAGCTTACTACGAGCAGTACTTC. Its protein product is CSAPLAGAYYEQYF.

In its sample, this clonotype was seen many times. The chain links TRBV5-1 to TRBJ2-5; TRBD2 matches 7 bases. Germline values: CDR1 SGHRS, CDR2 YFSETQ. V trimming: 3 bases; J trimming: 4 bases; junction bases outside the gene matches: 3. The CDR3 has 13 amino acids. CDR3 amino acids: CASSSAGAETQYF. The CDR3 bases are TGCGCCAGCAGCTCGGCGGGAGCAGAGACCCAGTACTTC.

This clonotype has just a few counts. This chain connects TRBV5-1 to TRBJ2-1; TRBD2 matches 9 bases. The CDR3 loop spans 18 amino acids. From germline, CDR1 is SGHRS and CDR2 YFSETQ. V gave up 2 bases and J gave up 0 bases; unmatched junction bases: 9. In DNA, the CDR3 is TGCGCCAGCAGCTTCATCAGCTTAGCGGGAGCCTCCTACAATGAGCAGTTCTTC. It encodes CASSFISLAGASYNEQFF. Complete variable domain (other parts from reference TRBV5-1 and TRBJ2-1): KAGVTQTPRYLIKTRGQQVTLSCSPISGHRSVSWYQQTPGQGLQFLFEYFSETQRNKGNFPGRFSGRQFSNSRSEMNVSTLELGDSALYLCASSFISLAGASYNEQFFGPGTRLTVL.

This clonotype came up a few times. This sequence joins TRBV29-1 and TRBJ2-5; D not resolved. The germline V gene encodes CDR1 SQVTM and CDR2 ANQGSEA. This CDR3 region has 12 residues. Between the trimmed V and J ends, which lost 7 bases and 1 base, there was a span of 10 bases. The CDR3 protein is CSAAPTQETQYF. CDR3 coding DNA: TGCAGCGCGGCCCCGACCCAAGAGACCCAGTACTTC.

This clonotype was detected many times. The chain joins TRBV5-6 to TRBJ2-7; the D is unclear. Trimming took 6 bases from V and 0 from J, leaving 10 bases between them. This CDR3 has 13 amino acids. Germline V CDR1 and CDR2: SGHDT, YYEEEE. The CDR3 is CASNTPLSYEQYF. The CDR3, as DNA: TGTGCCAGCAACACTCCTCTCTCCTACGAGCAGTACTTC.

This clonotype appeared many times. The chain employs TRBV5-1 and TRBJ2-1; no reliable D call. The CDR3 is 12 residues long. The germline gives CDR1 SGHRS, CDR2 YFSETQ. V was pared by 2 bases and J by 6 bases, with 6 bases between. CDR3 sequence reads: CASSLDGNEQFF. The CDR3, as DNA: TGCGCCAGCAGCTTAGACGGCAATGAGCAGTTCTTC.

V gene TRBV10-3 combines with J gene TRBJ2-5, with unresolved D. CDR1 and CDR2 from the germline V gene are ENHRY and SYGVKD. There are 13 residues in the CDR3. Trimming took 4 bases from V and 1 from J, leaving 7 bases between them. CDR3 residues: CAISGTSQETQYF. CDR3 in DNA: TGTGCCATCAGTGGGACGAGCCAAGAGACCCAGTACTTC.

This clonotype appeared a few times. This may be a read error: a much more frequent sequence differs by one nucleotide. CDR3 sequence reads: CASSSPPTITSTDTQYF. CDR3 coding DNA: TGTGCCAGCAGTTCCCCCCCGACTATCACTAGCACAGATACGCAGTATTTT. V and J are TRBV28 and TRBJ2-3; TRBD2 is a possible D gene (5 bases). The CDR3 runs to 17 residues. Germline-derived CDR1 and CDR2 are MDHEN and SYDVKM. The ends were cut back, 4 bases at V and 0 bases at J, with 17 bases in the middle.

This clonotype showed up just a few times. V and J are TRBV5-1 and TRBJ2-7; 8 nucleotides line up with TRBD1. CDR3 length: 15 residues. Trimming took 4 bases from V and 0 from J; bases not matched to a gene: 6. Germline CDR1 reads SGHRS; CDR2 reads YFSETQ. CDR3 DNA sequence: TGCGCCAGCAGCCTTCAGGGGGCTAACTCCTACGAGCAGTACTTC. This gives the protein CASSLQGANSYEQYF.

This rearrangement joins TRBV30 to TRBJ1-5; perhaps TRBD1 as D (5 bases). This CDR3 region has 12 residues. With 5 bases removed from V and 4 bases from J, the gap between germline ends came to 9 bases. Per germline, CDR1 GTSNPN and CDR2 SVGIG (reference sequence). The CDR3 loop is CAWGQGNQPQHF. CDR3 nucleotides: TGTGCCTGGGGGCAGGGTAATCAGCCCCAGCATTTT.

This clonotype was recorded a few times. As DNA, the CDR3 is TGCGCCAGCAGCTTTTTGGGACCCCTGGAGGGAAAACCCTACGAGCAGTACTTC. Protein: CASSFLGPLEGKPYEQYF. V and J are TRBV5-1 and TRBJ2-7; D is perhaps TRBD2 (6 bases). CDR1 is SGHRS and CDR2 is YFSETQ in the germline V gene. The CDR3 is 18 residues long. V was trimmed by 2 bases and J by 2 bases, leaving 23 bases between them.

This clonotype has ten or more counts. This chain links TRBV21-1 with TRBJ2-7; the table's D gene call, TRBD2, was not cross checked with the DNA. TRBV21-1 is shown as a pseudogene. This CDR3 contains 16 residues. The CDR3 bases are TGTGCCAGCAGCAATGGGGAACTAGCGGAGCCGCGCGAGCAGTACTTC. Its translation: CASSNGELAEPREQYF.

This clonotype came up a few times. The chain couples TRBV2 to TRBJ1-2; weak D call: TRBD1 (5 bases). CDR1 is SNHLY and CDR2 is FYNNEI in the germline V gene. V was shortened by 6 bases and J by 4 bases, with 9 bases between the two germline ends. CDR3 length: 12 amino acids. The CDR3 reads CASRGDGYGYTF. The CDR3 DNA reads TGTGCCAGCAGGGGGGACGGCTATGGCTACACCTTC. Full variable domain (missing parts from reference TRBV2 and TRBJ1-2): EPEVTQTPSHQVTQMGQEVILRCVPISNHLYFYWYRQILGQKVEFLVSFYNNEISEKSEIFDDQFSVERPDGSNFTLKIRSTKLEDSAMYFCASRGDGYGYTFGSGTRLTVV.

The rearrangement joins TRBV10-3 to TRBJ2-5; 13 bases agree with TRBD2. The CDR3 has 16 residues. Germline lookup yields CDR1 ENHRY and CDR2 SYGVKD. The V segment lost 6 bases and the J segment 5 bases; nucleotides outside the gene matches: 9. The CDR3 bases are TGTGCCATCAGCCGGACTAGCGGGAGAGGAATGGAGACCCAGTACTTC. Translating gives CAISRTSGRGMETQYF.

This clonotype showed up many times. At one of its ends the junction is not consistent with the germline gene, which may arise from a read error. The genes are TRBV2 and TRBJ2-1, with D unresolved. The CDR3 consists of 11 residues. Germline values: CDR1 SNHLY, CDR2 FYNNEI. CDR3 amino acids: CASTRGGFYLF. The CDR3 DNA reads as TGCGCCAGCACCCGAGGTGGGTTCTACCTCTTC.

This clonotype was recorded many times. The V gene is TRBV7-6, the J gene TRBJ1-5; D call uncertain. Trimming took 1 base from V and 6 from J, leaving 13 bases between them. Germline CDR1 and CDR2: SGHVS and FNYEAQ. The CDR3 covers 15 residues. CDR3 DNA sequence: TGTGCCAGCAGCTTAGGGAATGGGATTTCTCAGCCCCAGCATTTT. It is translated as CASSLGNGISQPQHF.

This chain's CDR3 is CASSELAGGNDEQYF. The CDR3, as DNA: TGTGCCAGCAGTGAACTAGCGGGAGGCAACGACGAGCAGTACTTC. The genes are TRBV2 and TRBJ2-7; TRBD2 aligns across 11 bases. The CDR3 length is 15 residues. Unmatched junction bases numbered 5, after V lost 2 bases and J lost 5 bases. Germline lookup yields CDR1 SNHLY and CDR2 FYNNEI. Filled out from reference TRBV2 and TRBJ2-7, the complete variable domain reads EPEVTQTPSHQVTQMGQEVILRCVPISNHLYFYWYRQILGQKVEFLVSFYNNEISEKSEIFDDQFSVERPDGSNFTLKIRSTKLEDSAMYFCASSELAGGNDEQYFGPGTRLTVT.

This clonotype has a count of ten or more. This chain joins TRBV20-1 and TRBJ2-1, with TRBD2 identical over 8 bases. The CDR3 has 14 amino acids. The J segment lost 2 bases and the V segment lost 7 bases, leaving 7 bases of the junction unmatched. Germline V gene lookup returns CDR1 DFQATT and CDR2 SNEGSKA (reference sequence). The chain's CDR3 is CSESSGSPYNEQFF. In DNA, the CDR3 is TGCAGTGAGTCAAGCGGGAGCCCCTACAATGAGCAGTTCTTC.

This clonotype was found a few times. The V and J genes are TRBV7-2 and TRBJ1-3, with TRBD1 matching over 7 bases. With 5 bases clipped from V and 0 bases from J, the junction kept 4 bases outside the gene matches. The CDR3 runs 15 residues. The germline CDR1 and CDR2 sequences are SGHTA and FQGNSA. The CDR3: CASSLRTGSGNTIYF. The DNA for the CDR3 is TGTGCCAGCAGCCTACGGACAGGCTCTGGAAACACCATATATTTT.

This clonotype was counted at least ten times. The chain couples TRBV5-5 to TRBJ1-5, with D unclear. Trimming shortened V by 0 bases and J by 3 bases, and 7 bases separated the two germline ends. CDR1 is SGHKS and CDR2 is YYEKEE in the germline V gene (reference sequence). The CDR3 length is 14 residues. CDR3: CASSLDGLNQPQHF. CDR3 DNA sequence: TGTGCCAGCAGCTTGGACGGGCTCAATCAGCCCCAGCATTTT. Based on the CDR3 plus reference TRBV5-5 and TRBJ1-5, the full variable domain is DAGVTQSPTHLIKTRGQQVTLRCSPISGHKSVSWYQQVLGQGPQFIFQYYEKEERGRGNFPDRFSARQFPNYSSELNVNALLLGDSALYLCASSLDGLNQPQHFGDGTRLSIL.

This clonotype was seen only a few times. This chain links TRBV11-2 with TRBJ2-3; D remains ambiguous. Trimming cost V 2 bases and J 2 bases, with 8 bases left between them. The CDR3 has 14 amino acids. CDR1 is SGHAT, CDR2 FQNNGV, per germline. CDR3 DNA sequence: TGTGCCAGCAGCTTAAATCAGCACACAGATACGCAGTATTTT. Encoded protein: CASSLNQHTDTQYF.

This clonotype was recorded at least ten times. The V gene is TRBV2, the J gene TRBJ1-2; D is uncertain. CDR1 and CDR2 (germline): SNHLY, FYNNEI. The CDR3 runs 12 residues. Trimming took 4 bases from V and 4 from J, leaving 7 bases between them. The CDR3 reads CASSGTSYGYTF. As DNA, the CDR3 is TGTGCCAGCAGTGGGACCTCCTATGGCTACACCTTC.

This clonotype has at least ten counts. For the CDR3, the DNA is TGTGCCACCAGTGAGAAACCGGGACTAGATTACACCGGGGAGCTGTTTTTT. It translates to CATSEKPGLDYTGELFF. The chain carries TRBV24-1 and TRBJ2-2; 8 positions match TRBD2. The germline V gene encodes CDR1 KGHDR and CDR2 SFDVKD. This CDR3 has 17 residues. Unmatched junction bases numbered 9, after V lost 4 bases and J lost 3 bases.

This clonotype was found many times. CDR3 sequence: CASSSRVFGGEANVLTF. The DNA of the CDR3 is TGCGCCAGCAGCTCCAGGGTTTTTGGCGGTGAGGCCAACGTCCTGACTTTC. The genes are TRBV5-1 and TRBJ2-6; TRBD1 might be the D (5 bases). The CDR3 runs 17 residues. The V end lost 3 bases, the J end lost 6 bases, and 19 bases lay between the germline ends. The V gene's germline CDR1 is SGHRS and CDR2 YFSETQ. Together with reference TRBV5-1 and TRBJ2-6, the CDR3 gives the full variable domain: KAGVTQTPRYLIKTRGQQVTLSCSPISGHRSVSWYQQTPGQGLQFLFEYFSETQRNKGNFPGRFSGRQFSNSRSEMNVSTLELGDSALYLCASSSRVFGGEANVLTFGAGSRLTVL.